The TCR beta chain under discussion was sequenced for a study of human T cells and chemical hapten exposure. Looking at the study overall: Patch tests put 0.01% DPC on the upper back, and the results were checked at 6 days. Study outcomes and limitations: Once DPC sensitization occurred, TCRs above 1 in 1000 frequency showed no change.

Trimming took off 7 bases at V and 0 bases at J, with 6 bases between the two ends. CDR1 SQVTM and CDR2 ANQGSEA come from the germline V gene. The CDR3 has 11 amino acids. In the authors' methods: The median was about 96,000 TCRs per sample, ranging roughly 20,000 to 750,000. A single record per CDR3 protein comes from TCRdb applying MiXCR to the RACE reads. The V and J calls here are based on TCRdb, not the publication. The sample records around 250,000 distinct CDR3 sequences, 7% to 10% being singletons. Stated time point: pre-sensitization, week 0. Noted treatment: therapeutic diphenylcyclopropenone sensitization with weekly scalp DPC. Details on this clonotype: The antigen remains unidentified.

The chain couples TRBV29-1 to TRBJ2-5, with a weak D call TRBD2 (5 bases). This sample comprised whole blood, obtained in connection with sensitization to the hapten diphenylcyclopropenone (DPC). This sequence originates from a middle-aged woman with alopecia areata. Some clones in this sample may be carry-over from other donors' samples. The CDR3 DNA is TGCAGCGCCGGGGACCAAGAGACCCAGTACTTC. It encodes CSAGDQETQYF.